This entry lists 27 T cell receptor beta chains sequenced from one sample in a study of blood T cell repertoires in COVID-19. Libraries were prepared by immunoSEQ multiplex PCR; TCRdb keeps only in-frame clonotypes and omits some of them. Of about 59,000 clones in the sample, about 85% were seen once. Material for sequencing was peripheral blood. Source of these receptors: a woman aged 80 or older with acute or convalescent COVID-19.

The CDR3 region has the DNA TGTGCCAGCAGCCCACTCTTAAGCGGGAGGGCGAACACCGGGGAGCTGTTTTTT. Translating gives CASSPLLSGRANTGELFF. V is TRBV28 and J is TRBJ2-2, with 10 bases lining up with TRBD2. The J segment lost 0 bases and the V segment lost 6 bases, leaving 10 bases of the junction unmatched. The CDR3 contains 18 residues. Germline CDR1 is MDHEN and CDR2 is SYDVKM.

The CDR3 loop is CASRQGPGANVLTF. The CDR3 bases are TGCGCCAGCAGACAGGGCCCTGGGGCCAACGTCCTGACTTTC. The J gene is TRBJ2-6, the V gene TRBV5-1; perhaps TRBD1 as D (6 bases). The V end lost 5 bases, the J end lost 2 bases, and 8 bases lay between the germline ends. Germline CDR1 SGHRS, CDR2 YFSETQ. The CDR3 has 14 amino acids.

The J gene is TRBJ1-4, the V gene TRBV5-5; D is unclear. The V gene lost 0 bases and the J gene lost 0 bases, with 6 bases spanning the gap. Germline CDR1 reads SGHKS; CDR2 reads YYEKEE (reference sequence). The CDR3 runs 15 residues. The CDR3 sequence: CASSLGHATNEKLFF. DNA of the CDR3: TGTGCCAGCAGCTTGGGACACGCAACTAATGAAAAACTGTTTTTT. Together with reference TRBV5-5 and TRBJ1-4, the CDR3 gives the full variable domain: DAGVTQSPTHLIKTRGQQVTLRCSPISGHKSVSWYQQVLGQGPQFIFQYYEKEERGRGNFPDRFSARQFPNYSSELNVNALLLGDSALYLCASSLGHATNEKLFFGSGTQLSVL.

The V and J genes are TRBV28 and TRBJ2-1; 9 bases match TRBD2. CDR1 is MDHEN and CDR2 is SYDVKM in the germline V gene. V gave up 10 bases and J gave up 4 bases; unmatched junction bases: 8. The CDR3 contains 14 residues. CDR3 nucleotide sequence: TGTGCCATCCGAGAGACTAGCGGTTACAATGAGCAGTTCTTC. Translating it yields CAIRETSGYNEQFF.

V and J are TRBV6-2 or TRBV6-3 and TRBJ1-5; weak D call: TRBD1 (5 bases). This CDR3 comprises 14 residues. The V end was cut by 6 bases, the J end by 7 bases, with 16 bases between. CDR1 is MNHEY, CDR2 SVGEGT, per germline. CDR3 amino acids: CASSRTGIGQPQHF. The DNA of the CDR3 is TGTGCCAGCAGCAGAACAGGAATAGGACAGCCCCAGCATTTT.

This clone turned up a few times. V usage is TRBV28 and J usage is TRBJ2-7; 7 nucleotides match TRBD2. There are 13 residues in the CDR3. Germline CDR1 is MDHEN and CDR2 is SYDVKM. V trimming: 7 bases; J trimming: 2 bases; junction bases outside the gene matches: 5. The CDR3 loop is CASTIGGAYEQYF. The DNA for the CDR3 is TGTGCCAGCACCATTGGGGGGGCCTACGAGCAGTACTTC.

V gene TRBV6-2 or TRBV6-3 combines with J gene TRBJ2-5, with D possibly matching TRBD2 (5 bases). Germline V gene sequence: CDR1 MNHEY, CDR2 SVGEGT. The CDR3 contains 13 residues. V gave up 0 bases and J gave up 5 bases, with 7 bases separating them. The DNA of the CDR3 is TGTGCCAGCAGTTACTCGATAGCGGAGACCCAGTACTTC. It specifies CASSYSIAETQYF.

This chain uses TRBV28 with TRBJ1-1; weak D call: TRBD1 (5 bases). The germline V gene encodes CDR1 MDHEN and CDR2 SYDVKM. Trimming pared 7 bases from V and 6 bases from J, leaving 15 bases between. This CDR3 comprises 13 residues. The CDR3 sequence is CASTLYGGAEAFF. CDR3 nucleotide sequence: TGTGCCAGCACTCTGTACGGGGGAGCTGAAGCTTTCTTT. Full variable domain (remainder filled in from reference TRBV28 and TRBJ1-1): DVKVTQSSRYLVKRTGEKVFLECVQDMDHENMFWYRQDPGLGLRLIYFSYDVKMKEKGDIPEGYSVSREKKERFSLILESASTNQTSMYLCASTLYGGAEAFFGQGTRLTVV.

This chain links TRBV5-4 with TRBJ2-7; 10 bases agree with TRBD2. Germline V gene lookup returns CDR1 SGHNT and CDR2 YYREEE (reference sequence). The length of the CDR3 is 17 residues. The V and J ends lost 4 bases and 2 bases, in that order; junction bases with no gene match: 12. CDR3 in amino acids: CASSPGLSGGVAYEQYF. The CDR3 DNA reads as TGTGCCAGCAGCCCAGGCCTAAGCGGGGGGGTCGCCTACGAGCAGTACTTC.

The chain has TRBV25-1 and TRBJ2-5; 10 positions match TRBD2. CDR1 is MGHDK and CDR2 is SYGVNS in the germline V gene. The V and J ends lost 7 bases and 2 bases, in that order; junction bases with no gene match: 7. The CDR3 runs 15 residues. CDR3 nucleotide sequence: TGTGCCAGCACCCCTCGGACTAGCGGACAAGAGACCCAGTACTTC. Its protein product is CASTPRTSGQETQYF.

This sequence joins TRBV3-1 (or the pseudogene TRBV3-2) and TRBJ1-1, with a possible D match to TRBD1 (6 bases). This CDR3 is 18 amino acids long. CDR1 and CDR2 (germline): LGHDT, YNNKEL (reference sequence). Trimming removed 0 bases from V and 0 bases from J, with 17 bases in between. The CDR3 DNA reads as TGTGCCAGCAGCCAAGACGTAGGGGGAATCAATGTGAACACTGAAGCTTTCTTT. As protein: CASSQDVGGINVNTEAFF.

This clone came up once. The rearrangement links TRBV11-3 to TRBJ2-3, with D perhaps matching TRBD1 (5 bases). This CDR3 region has 17 residues. V was pared by 0 bases and J by 3 bases, with 16 bases between. Germline CDR1 and CDR2: SGHNT and YENEEA. This CDR3 reads CASSLDRVGVATDTQYF. The CDR3 bases are TGTGCCAGCAGCTTAGATCGGGTAGGGGTGGCAACAGATACGCAGTATTTT.

The gene calls are TRBV2 and TRBJ2-3; TRBD1 matches at 7 bases. This CDR3 has 14 amino acids. The V and J ends lost 6 bases and 1 base, in that order; junction bases with no gene match: 4. CDR1 and CDR2 from the germline V gene are SNHLY and FYNNEI. The CDR3 DNA reads as TGTGCCAGCAGATCGACAGGGCGCACAGATACGCAGTATTTT. Translating it yields CASRSTGRTDTQYF.

J is TRBJ2-1 and V is TRBV7-9; tentative D call: TRBD2 (5 bases). Trimming removed 6 bases from V and 10 bases from J, with 16 bases in between. The CDR3 has 13 residues. The germline CDR1 and CDR2 sequences are SEHNR and FQNEAQ (reference sequence). The CDR3 spells CASRKTNGMEQFF. DNA for the CDR3: TGTGCCAGCAGGAAGACTAACGGAATGGAGCAGTTCTTC.

This chain uses TRBV27 with TRBJ1-6, with 8 bases aligning to TRBD1. Germline CDR1 reads MNHEY; CDR2 reads SMNVEV (reference sequence). This CDR3 has 14 amino acids. J gave up 10 bases and V 4 bases, and 6 bases lay outside the gene matches. The CDR3 DNA reads as TGTGCCAGCAGTTCCGGGACAGGTTTCTCACCCCTCCACTTT. Its protein product is CASSSGTGFSPLHF.

The chain is built from TRBV7-6 and TRBJ2-1; 13 nucleotides align to TRBD2. V lost 5 bases and J lost 5; bases outside the gene matches: 3. Germline V lookup: CDR1 SGHVS, CDR2 FNYEAQ. The CDR3 totals 15 residues. CDR3 bases: TGTGCCAGCAGCACTAGCGGGAGGGCCAACAATGAGCAGTTCTTC. Its protein product is CASSTSGRANNEQFF.

This rearrangement joins TRBV4-2 to TRBJ2-3, with TRBD1 matching over 9 bases. In germline, CDR1 is LGHNA, CDR2 YNFKEQ. The trim removed 4 bases at V and 4 bases at J, leaving 9 bases unmatched. The CDR3 has 16 amino acids. DNA of the CDR3: TGTGCCAGCAGCCCCGAACAGGGGGCGCTTGCAGATACGCAGTATTTT. This translates into CASSPEQGALADTQYF.

The chain employs TRBV5-5 and TRBJ1-2; possibly TRBD1 for D (6 bases). The V gene's germline CDR1 is SGHKS and CDR2 YYEKEE (reference sequence). Trimming shortened V by 2 bases and J by 8 bases, and 13 bases separated the two germline ends. The CDR3 is made up of 13 amino acids. CDR3 in DNA: TGTGCCAGCAGCTTATCAGGGGCAAAAGGCTACACCTTC. Its protein product is CASSLSGAKGYTF.

This chain uses TRBV28 with TRBJ2-1; 10 nucleotides agree with TRBD2. Germline values: CDR1 MDHEN, CDR2 SYDVKM. V shed 1 base, J shed 4 bases, and the junction held 4 bases outside the gene matches. This CDR3 region has 16 residues. CDR3 loop: CASSLLLAGAYNEQFF. The CDR3 region has the DNA TGTGCCAGCAGTTTATTGCTAGCGGGAGCTTACAATGAGCAGTTCTTC.

The V and J genes are TRBV27 and TRBJ2-5; possibly TRBD2 for D (6 bases). Germline V gene sequence: CDR1 MNHEY, CDR2 SMNVEV (reference sequence). Trimming cost V 5 bases and J 5 bases, with 21 bases left between them. This CDR3 comprises 16 residues. CDR3 protein: CASSPKNRDRGETQYF. In DNA form, the CDR3 reads TGTGCCAGCAGTCCTAAGAACCGGGACCGGGGGGAGACCCAGTACTTC.

There are many counts of this clone. This chain joins TRBV9 and TRBJ2-4; D is perhaps TRBD1 (6 bases). The germline gives CDR1 SGDLS, CDR2 YYNGEE. There are 13 residues in the CDR3. The V and J ends lost 6 bases and 13 bases respectively, with 20 bases between them. CDR3 sequence: CASTVPTWGQQYF. Written as DNA, the CDR3 is TGTGCCAGCACCGTGCCCACCTGGGGACAACAGTACTTC.

This rearrangement joins TRBV27 to TRBJ2-7; D is possibly TRBD2 (6 bases). Trimming left V 6 bases short and J 6 bases short, with 18 bases between. CDR3 length: 14 residues. CDR1 and CDR2 (germline): MNHEY, SMNVEV (reference sequence). The CDR3 reads CASSNPWTTAEQYF. The CDR3 region has the DNA TGTGCCAGCAGCAACCCCTGGACTACGGCCGAGCAGTACTTC.

V usage is TRBV18 and J usage is TRBJ2-7; TRBD2 matches 13 bases. V lost 3 bases to trimming and J lost 5 bases; unmatched junction nucleotides: 10. In germline, CDR1 is KGHSH, CDR2 LQKENI. The CDR3 loop spans 17 amino acids. CDR3 amino acids: CASSPTSTSGGGHEQYF. In DNA form, the CDR3 reads TGTGCCAGCTCACCGACCTCTACTAGCGGGGGGGGACACGAGCAGTACTTC.

The rearrangement joins TRBV6-1 to TRBJ2-5; D might be TRBD1 (5 bases). V was clipped by 0 bases and J by 9 bases, with 8 bases between them. The CDR3 is 12 amino acids. Germline V gene lookup returns CDR1 MNHNS and CDR2 SASEGT. CDR3 nucleotide sequence: TGTGCCAGCAGTGAAGCTGGCAGGGCCCAGTACTTC. This sequence encodes CASSEAGRAQYF.

The rearrangement joins TRBV19 to TRBJ2-5, with a possible D match to TRBD1 (7 bases). Trimming left V 3 bases short and J 0 bases short, with 11 bases between. The CDR3 runs to 15 residues. Per germline, CDR1 LNHDA and CDR2 SQIVND (reference sequence). The CDR3 reads CASSIQGGHQETQYF. The CDR3 DNA reads as TGTGCCAGTAGTATCCAGGGGGGCCACCAAGAGACCCAGTACTTC.

The chain links TRBV3-1 (or the pseudogene TRBV3-2) to TRBJ2-7, with 10 positions matching TRBD1. The CDR3 is 14 amino acids. V shed 5 bases and J 5 bases; nucleotides not matched to a gene: 6. Germline V gene sequence: CDR1 LGHDT, CDR2 YNNKEL (reference sequence). DNA for the CDR3: TGTGCCAGCAGCGCCCGGGACAGGGGACACGAGCAGTACTTC. Translation gives CASSARDRGHEQYF.

This clone was detected only a few times. The CDR3 region has the DNA TGTGCCAGCAGTGGAGGACTAGCGGGAGGCCCGCGGTCCTACGAGCAGTACTTC. Translation: CASSGGLAGGPRSYEQYF. The chain couples TRBV25-1 to TRBJ2-7; TRBD2 matches 14 bases. The CDR3 spans 18 residues. The ends lost 4 bases at V and 1 base at J; junction bases unmatched: 9. Germline-derived CDR1 and CDR2 are MGHDK and SYGVNS.